What follows are 14 T cell receptor beta chains derived from one specimen sequenced in a study of a mutant IDH1 vaccine in newly diagnosed glioma. Antigen specificity for these receptors is unknown. The assay was immunoSEQ multiplex PCR, and TCRdb's table has in-frame clones only and misses some. The sample includes around 46,000 clones, around 78% seen only once; the top ten take about 5.2%. The time point: week 5, during vaccination. Topical imiquimod was applied with each vaccine dose, which held 300 ug of mutant IDH1 20-mer peptide. Material: PBMCs, obtained from a glioma patient whose treatment included an IDH1 peptide vaccine. The receptors originated from a man aged 50-59 years with glioma.

This rearrangement joins TRBV29-1 to TRBJ1-1; TRBD1 agrees at 8 bases. Germline values: CDR1 SQVTM, CDR2 ANQGSEA. This CDR3 comprises 11 residues. V dropped 5 bases and J dropped 6; count of bases not matched to a gene: 2. The CDR3 region has the DNA TGCAGCGTTCGACAGGGGCCTGAAGCTTTCTTT. This gives the protein CSVRQGPEAFF.

The chain combines TRBV12-5 with TRBJ2-3, with D possibly matching TRBD1 (5 bases). V gave up 6 bases and J gave up 2 bases, with 12 bases separating them. Germline CDR1 is LGHNT and CDR2 is FRNRAP. The CDR3 extends over 14 amino acids. The CDR3, as DNA: TGTGCTAGTGGCGAGCAGGGCGTCACAGATACGCAGTATTTT. Protein sequence: CASGEQGVTDTQYF.

In this sample, this clone turned up a few times. The chain carries TRBV30 and TRBJ1-1, with a possible D match to TRBD1 (5 bases). CDR3 length equals 14 residues. V was pared by 0 bases and J by 4 bases, with 12 bases between. Germline CDR1 GTSNPN, CDR2 SVGIG (reference sequence). The CDR3 loop reads CAWSVRGRGTEAFF. CDR3 nucleotide sequence: TGTGCCTGGAGTGTACGTGGTAGGGGCACTGAAGCTTTCTTT.

There are a few counts of this clone. V is TRBV29-1 and J is TRBJ2-2; D uncertain. The CDR3 has 11 residues. CDR1 and CDR2 from the germline V gene are SQVTM and ANQGSEA. Between the trimmed V and J ends, which lost 2 bases and 7 bases, there was a span of 5 bases. For the CDR3, the DNA is TGCAGCGTTGAATGGGTCGGGGAGCTGTTTTTT. Amino acids: CSVEWVGELFF.

This chain links TRBV5-1 with TRBJ2-1; TRBD1 matches at 8 bases. CDR1 is SGHRS, CDR2 YFSETQ, per germline. The CDR3 sequence is 14 residues long. Germline trimming cut 4 bases from V and 3 bases from J; bases unmatched to any gene: 3. The CDR3 loop reads CASSGGQGYNEQFF. The DNA of the CDR3 is TGCGCCAGCAGCGGCGGACAGGGCTACAATGAGCAGTTCTTC.

J is TRBJ2-7 and V is TRBV7-2; TRBD1 matches at 8 bases. This CDR3 region has 13 residues. Germline V gene lookup returns CDR1 SGHTA and CDR2 FQGNSA. V was clipped by 5 bases and J by 3 bases; unmatched bases: 3. The CDR3 reads CASSLDRGYEQYF. In nucleotides, the CDR3 is TGTGCCAGCAGCCTCGACAGGGGCTACGAGCAGTACTTC.

This rearrangement joins TRBV4-1 to TRBJ2-2; D is ambiguous. Germline V gene lookup returns CDR1 MGHRA and CDR2 YSYEKL. The CDR3 runs to 14 residues. V shed 1 base and J shed 4 bases, with 7 bases lying between them. CDR3 sequence (DNA): TGCGCCAGCAGCCAAGGGGCGTCCACCGGGGAGCTGTTTTTT. It translates to CASSQGASTGELFF.

The V gene is TRBV15, the J gene TRBJ1-5; 7 bases align to TRBD1. The CDR3 covers 13 residues. Losses at the gene ends were 9 bases for V and 5 bases for J; bases not matched to a gene: 7. From germline, CDR1 is LNHNV and CDR2 YYDKDF (reference sequence). CDR3 DNA: TGTGCCACGGTCCGGGACAGAGATCAGCCCCAGCATTTT. As protein: CATVRDRDQPQHF.

V and J are TRBV6-7 and TRBJ2-1; a possible D gene is TRBD1 (5 bases). TRBV6-7 is flagged as an ORF with uncertain function. This CDR3 is built from 16 residues. The ends were cut back, 2 bases at V and 4 bases at J, with 15 bases in the middle. The DNA for the CDR3 is TGTGCCAGCAGTTACCAGGGCCAGGGCCTTTACAATGAGCAGTTCTTC. Encoded protein: CASSYQGQGLYNEQFF.

This clone was observed a single time. The V gene is TRBV7-9, the J gene TRBJ2-2; TRBD1 is a possible D gene (5 bases). V was pared by 5 bases and J by 6 bases, with 19 bases between. The CDR3 has 16 residues. In germline, CDR1 is SEHNR, CDR2 FQNEAQ (reference sequence). This CDR3 is CASSPLSQGRAGELFF. DNA of the CDR3: TGTGCCAGCAGCCCGTTAAGCCAGGGTCGGGCCGGGGAGCTGTTTTTT. The whole variable domain, remainder taken from reference TRBV7-9 and TRBJ2-2, is DTGVSQNPRHKITKRGQNVTFRCDPISEHNRLYWYRQTLGQGPEFLTYFQNEAQLEKSRLLSDRFSAERPKGSFSTLEIQRTEQGDSAMYLCASSPLSQGRAGELFFGEGSRLTVL.

The CDR3 nucleotides are TGTGCCAGCAGTGACCGAGACAATGAGCAGTTCTTC. Encoded protein: CASSDRDNEQFF. The chain joins TRBV2 to TRBJ2-1; D gene ambiguous. CDR3 length equals 12 residues. Between the trimmed V and J ends, which lost 3 bases and 5 bases, there was a span of 5 bases. Germline V CDR1 and CDR2: SNHLY, FYNNEI.

This clone was seen just once. The chain carries TRBV5-1 and TRBJ1-3; D not resolved. CDR1 and CDR2 from the germline V gene are SGHRS and YFSETQ. This CDR3 has 15 amino acids. V was shortened by 4 bases and J by 5 bases, with 16 bases between the two germline ends. CDR3 DNA: TGCGCCAGCAGCCCGGAGAGTGGAGGGAGAAACACCATATATTTT. It specifies CASSPESGGRNTIYF.

The rearrangement joins TRBV4-2 to TRBJ2-7; D is possibly TRBD2 (6 bases). V lost 8 bases and J lost 3, with 14 bases in between. This CDR3 has 13 amino acids. Per the germline V gene, CDR1 is LGHNA and CDR2 is YNFKEQ. Here the CDR3 DNA reads TGTGCCAGCCGGGACTCGCTACACTACGAGCAGTACTTC. Translated: CASRDSLHYEQYF.

This chain uses TRBV10-2 with TRBJ2-7; TRBD1 is a possible D gene (6 bases). The germline V and J ends were trimmed by 4 bases and 6 bases, with 10 bases remaining between them. Germline loops: CDR1 WSHSY, CDR2 SAAADI. The CDR3 is 12 residues long. The CDR3 DNA reads TGCGCCAGCAGTGTACAGGGTCCCGAGCAGTACTTC. It specifies CASSVQGPEQYF.